A selection of T cell receptor beta chains follows, all from one sample in a study of CD8 T cells in ankylosing spondylitis. MiXCR, applied by TCRdb to the 5' RACE reads, yields one record per CDR3 protein. The repertoire holds just under 350,000 distinct CDR3 sequences, with about 15% as singletons. What was sequenced was blood, either unsorted or a sorted T cell fraction (not recorded which). The receptor set was obtained from a male donor with ankylosing spondylitis or in good health (not recorded which). Each CDR3 is given with its conserved first and last residue. The D gene is left open where the match is weak. Size tells how often a clone was seen (once, few, many) or the class of an expanded clone, and some rows leave it out.

J: TRBJ2-1; D: .; size: .; V: TRBV12-3/TRBV12-4; DNA: TGTGCCAGCAGTTTAGCGGGGGGCGTTTACAATGAGCAGTTCTTC; CDR3: CASSLAGGVYNEQFF
J: TRBJ1-2; D: .; size: few; V: TRBV9; DNA: TGTGCCAGCAGCGCCGACTGGGACCCGGGAGGCTACACCTTC; CDR3: CASSADWDPGGYTF
J: TRBJ1-1; D: TRBD1; size: .; V: TRBV12-3/TRBV12-4; DNA: TGTGCCAGCAGTTTCAACAGGGGGAGACCTGAAGCTTTCTTT; CDR3: CASSFNRGRPEAFF
J: TRBJ2-3; D: TRBD2; size: many; V: TRBV10-2; DNA: TGCGCCAGCAGTGAGTCCCTACTAGCGCAAAGCACAGATACGCAGTATTTT; CDR3: CASSESLLAQSTDTQYF
J: TRBJ2-7; D: .; size: few; V: TRBV5-1; DNA: TGCGCCAGCAGTTTTGACCCGACTTACGAGCAGTACTTC; CDR3: CASSFDPTYEQYF
J: TRBJ2-1; D: .; size: .; V: TRBV5-1; DNA: TGCGCCAGCAGCGGGAGGCCGAGCTCCTACAATGAGCAGTTCTTC; CDR3: CASSGRPSSYNEQFF
J: TRBJ2-1; D: .; size: .; V: TRBV7-9; DNA: TGTGCCAGCAGCTTACGGGAGAGCTCCTACAATGAGCAGTTCTTC; CDR3: CASSLRESSYNEQFF
J: TRBJ2-3; D: .; size: few; V: TRBV27; DNA: .; CDR3: CASSSSTGWDTQYF
J: TRBJ2-2; D: .; size: .; V: TRBV4-2; DNA: TGTGCCAGCAGCCAACCCCCCTGGGAGCTGTTTTTT; CDR3: CASSQPPWELFF
J: TRBJ2-3; D: TRBD1; size: few; V: TRBV29-1; DNA: TGCAGCGTTACCGGGACAGGGGATGCAGATACGCAGTATTTT; CDR3: CSVTGTGDADTQYF
J: TRBJ1-4; D: .; size: .; V: TRBV6-1; DNA: TGTGCCAGCAGCCCTAGAAGGACGGATGAAAAACTGTTTTTT; CDR3: CASSPRRTDEKLFF
J: TRBJ1-1; D: .; size: .; V: TRBV7-6; DNA: TGTGCCAGCAGCCCCGGACAGTTTATTCAGGAGGTGAACACTGAAGCTTTCTTT; CDR3: CASSPGQFIQEVNTEAFF